This entry features one TCR beta chain sequence. The CDR3 totals 15 residues. Germline CDR1 and CDR2: MDHEN and SYDVKM. V lost 6 bases, J lost 9 bases, and 21 bases lay in between. The data originate from a study of T cell responses to AZD1222 COVID-19 vaccine. TCRdb keeps only in-frame clones here, not all; method: immunoSEQ multiplex PCR. The sample lists some 160,000 clones, around 92% occurring once. Here the sequenced sample was peripheral blood, taken on day 0 of AZD1222 vaccination. The rearrangement links TRBV28 to TRBJ1-5; unclear D gene. The TCR comes from an adult in good health. CDR3 sequence (DNA): TGTGCCAGCAGGTCACACGGAACCTCAATCTCGCCCCAGCATTTT. This translates into CASRSHGTSISPQHF. Full variable domain (missing parts from reference TRBV28 and TRBJ1-5): DVKVTQSSRYLVKRTGEKVFLECVQDMDHENMFWYRQDPGLGLRLIYFSYDVKMKEKGDIPEGYSVSREKKERFSLILESASTNQTSMYLCASRSHGTSISPQHFGDGTRLSIL.